These 13 T cell receptor beta chains were sequenced from one sample in a study of blood T cell repertoires in COVID-19. Here immunoSEQ multiplex PCR was the method, and the copy in TCRdb shows in-frame clones only, minus some. The table lists roughly 250,000 clones, approximately 87% of them singletons. The sample comprised peripheral blood. The receptors were sampled from a woman aged 25 to 39 with COVID-19, enrolled during active disease.

CDR3 region: CASSESGIYGYTF. The CDR3 DNA is TGTGCCAGCAGTGAGTCAGGGATCTATGGCTACACCTTC. The genes are TRBV2 and TRBJ1-2, with D tentatively TRBD1 (5 bases). Germline V gives CDR1 SNHLY, CDR2 FYNNEI. The V and J ends lost 3 bases and 4 bases respectively, with 9 bases between them. The CDR3 contains 13 residues.

This clone showed up just once. J is TRBJ2-3 and V is TRBV13; 7 nucleotides match TRBD2. Germline values: CDR1 PRHDT, CDR2 FYEKMQ (reference sequence). The CDR3 is 14 amino acids. V lost 5 bases and J lost 5; bases outside the gene matches: 7. CDR3 residues: CASSPPSGRDTQYF. The CDR3 DNA reads TGTGCCAGCAGCCCCCCTAGCGGTCGAGATACGCAGTATTTT.

This clone has a handful of counts. The V call is TRBV11-2, the J call TRBJ2-7, with a weak D call TRBD2 (6 bases). There are 16 residues in the CDR3. Germline lookup yields CDR1 SGHAT and CDR2 FQNNGV. Trimming cost V 5 bases and J 0 bases, with 17 bases left between them. DNA of the CDR3: TGTGCCAGCAGCCATTCGGAGGGACGCCTCTCCTACGAGCAGTACTTC. It is translated as CASSHSEGRLSYEQYF.

The V and J genes are TRBV5-1 and TRBJ1-1, with D possibly matching TRBD1 (5 bases). The CDR3 extends over 14 amino acids. CDR1 is SGHRS and CDR2 is YFSETQ in the germline V gene. V lost 0 bases and J 7 bases, leaving 13 bases between the germline ends. The CDR3 sequence: CASSLDRPSDEAFF. The CDR3 DNA reads TGCGCCAGCAGCTTGGACAGGCCCTCGGATGAAGCTTTCTTT. Full variable domain (rest looked up from reference TRBV5-1 and TRBJ1-1): KAGVTQTPRYLIKTRGQQVTLSCSPISGHRSVSWYQQTPGQGLQFLFEYFSETQRNKGNFPGRFSGRQFSNSRSEMNVSTLELGDSALYLCASSLDRPSDEAFFGQGTRLTVV.

The chain employs TRBV18 and TRBJ2-2, with D possibly TRBD2 on 6 matching bases. Germline CDR1 and CDR2: KGHSH and LQKENI. The CDR3 is 13 amino acids. The ends were cut back, 3 bases at V and 6 bases at J, with 8 bases in the middle. For the CDR3, the DNA is TGTGCCAGCTCACCGAGGGAGGCCGGGGAGCTGTTTTTT. It yields the protein CASSPREAGELFF.

The chain carries TRBV2 and TRBJ2-2, with 13 nucleotides matching TRBD2. J lost 3 bases, V lost 5 bases, and 6 bases had no gene match. The CDR3 consists of 17 residues. Germline V gene sequence: CDR1 SNHLY, CDR2 FYNNEI. The CDR3 bases are TGTGCCAGCAGTAGTGGACTAGCGGGGGCCGACACCGGGGAGCTGTTTTTT. The encoded protein is CASSSGLAGADTGELFF.

The chain combines TRBV4-1 with TRBJ2-2; 8 bases align to TRBD2. The length of the CDR3 is 18 residues. The V and J ends lost 2 bases and 2 bases, in that order; junction bases with no gene match: 10. In germline, CDR1 is MGHRA, CDR2 YSYEKL. CDR3: CASSQSPGGAPNTGELFF. Here the CDR3 DNA reads TGCGCCAGCAGCCAATCTCCGGGGGGGGCTCCTAACACCGGGGAGCTGTTTTTT.

The chain links TRBV9 to TRBJ1-2; 9 nucleotides match TRBD1. J was trimmed by 1 base and V by 0 bases; bases with no gene match: 7. Germline assignment: CDR1 SGDLS and CDR2 YYNGEE. This CDR3 spans 17 amino acids. CDR3 nucleotides: TGTGCCAGCAGCGTAGACCCCAACAGGGGGCTTAACTATGGCTACACCTTC. It yields the protein CASSVDPNRGLNYGYTF.

The chain recombines TRBV18 with TRBJ2-7, with D tentatively TRBD1 (6 bases). Trimming shortened V by 0 bases and J by 0 bases, and 15 bases separated the two germline ends. Germline V lookup: CDR1 KGHSH, CDR2 LQKENI. This CDR3 comprises 17 residues. CDR3 coding DNA: TGTGCCAGCTCACCACCGTCAGGGGCGCTAAGCTCCTACGAGCAGTACTTC. It specifies CASSPPSGALSSYEQYF.

The CDR3 region has the DNA TGTGCCAGCAGGCCTCCGGGACAGGGGGCTTGGAACACTGAAGCTTTCTTT. This sequence encodes CASRPPGQGAWNTEAFF. The chain has TRBV27 and TRBJ1-1; 12 bases line up with TRBD1. The CDR3 contains 17 residues. With 6 bases clipped from V and 1 base from J, the junction kept 9 bases outside the gene matches. Germline lookup yields CDR1 MNHEY and CDR2 SMNVEV (reference sequence).

The chain couples TRBV28 to TRBJ2-1; D may be TRBD1 (6 bases). This CDR3 has 14 residues. The germline V and J ends were trimmed by 5 bases and 0 bases, with 8 bases remaining between them. Per the germline V gene, CDR1 is MDHEN and CDR2 is SYDVKM. The CDR3 DNA sequence: TGTGCCAGCAGTGTGACAGGCTCCTACAATGAGCAGTTCTTC. Its translation is CASSVTGSYNEQFF.

The V call is TRBV11-2, the J call TRBJ1-4, with D uncertain. Germline CDR1 is SGHAT and CDR2 is FQNNGV. This CDR3 comprises 11 residues. Trimming pared 4 bases from V and 8 bases from J, leaving 5 bases between. CDR3 in amino acids: CASSSVEKLFF. Written as DNA, the CDR3 is TGTGCCAGCAGCTCGGTCGAAAAACTGTTTTTT.

The V call is TRBV11-2, the J call TRBJ2-1; a weak D match, TRBD2 (6 bases). Per germline, CDR1 SGHAT and CDR2 FQNNGV. V gave up 1 base and J gave up 1 base, with 11 bases separating them. The CDR3 extends over 16 amino acids. DNA of the CDR3: TGTGCCAGCAGCTTAGGGCGACTAGGGTCCTACAATGAGCAGTTCTTC. The encoded protein is CASSLGRLGSYNEQFF. Supplemented by reference TRBV11-2 and TRBJ2-1, the full variable domain reads EAGVAQSPRYKIIEKRQSVAFWCNPISGHATLYWYQQILGQGPKLLIQFQNNGVVDDSQLPKDRFSAERLKGVDSTLKIQPAKLEDSAVYLCASSLGRLGSYNEQFFGPGTRLTVL.